This T cell receptor beta chain was identified in a study of cytomegalovirus exposure and HLA in healthy donors. As for the study in general: Earlier results showed 90 million to 120 million unique TCR beta sequences derived from 150 million to 200 million T cells.

Trimming cost V 4 bases and J 1 base, with 7 bases left between them. The germline gives CDR1 LGHNA, CDR2 YSLEER. This CDR3 contains 13 residues. General study results and limits: A later analysis found TCR association rates differed by HLA locus, highest for DRB1 and lowest for HLA-C.

A remark on this clone: The antigen is not known.

Primers for the PCR totalled 60 Vbeta and 13 Jbeta. Using immunoSEQ multiplex PCR, the repertoire was profiled, and TCRdb retains in-frame clones only, with some absent. In all, the sample yields over 55,000 clones. All the people who gave samples were healthy bone marrow donors. The V gene is TRBV4-3, the J gene TRBJ1-1; D might be TRBD1 (5 bases). This TCR was sampled from a male donor in good health and CMV-seronegative. The sample was PBMCs. CDR3 coding DNA: TGCGCCAGCAGCCCGACAGCGAACACTGAAGCTTTCTTT. It translates to CASSPTANTEAFF.